One and the same sample provided the 26 T cell receptor beta chains below, sequenced in a study of cytomegalovirus exposure and HLA in healthy donors. PCR was performed using 60 Vbeta and 13 Jbeta primers. Sequenced by immunoSEQ multiplex PCR; TCRdb stores in-frame clones only, minus some. The profile shows over 150,000 clones, 70% to 80% of them singletons. The material sequenced was PBMCs. The receptors shown here come from a woman aged 45-65 years in good health and CMV-seronegative.

This clone was found once. V and J are TRBV5-4 and TRBJ2-2; no clear D gene. The CDR3 has 16 residues. Trimming removed 0 bases from V and 0 bases from J, with 9 bases in between. Per germline, CDR1 SGHNT and CDR2 YYREEE (reference sequence). This chain's CDR3 is CASSLGLNSNTGELFF. The CDR3 DNA follows: TGTGCCAGCAGCTTGGGGCTGAATTCGAACACCGGGGAGCTGTTTTTT.

This chain connects TRBV18 to TRBJ1-5; D ambiguous. V gave up 3 bases and J gave up 4 bases, with 7 bases separating them. The germline V gene has CDR1 KGHSH and CDR2 LQKENI. The CDR3 contains 13 residues. The DNA for the CDR3 is TGTGCCAGCTCACCTTTCGGTAATCAGCCCCAGCATTTT. It translates to CASSPFGNQPQHF.

V gene TRBV11-3 combines with J gene TRBJ2-2; the match to TRBD2 covers 7 bases. Germline V gene lookup returns CDR1 SGHNT and CDR2 YENEEA. The CDR3 contains 14 residues. The ends lost 8 bases at V and 0 bases at J; junction bases unmatched: 3. The CDR3 reads CASSGGPNTGELFF. The DNA for the CDR3 is TGTGCCAGCTCGGGGGGTCCGAACACCGGGGAGCTGTTTTTT.

The chain couples TRBV7-6 to TRBJ1-6; possible D gene TRBD1, 5 bases. V was shortened by 7 bases and J by 11 bases, with 15 bases between the two germline ends. Looked up from germline, CDR1 is SGHVS and CDR2 is FNYEAQ. The CDR3 extends over 13 amino acids. The CDR3 sequence: CASNPGLGTPLHF. The CDR3 nucleotides read TGTGCCAGCAACCCAGGGCTGGGAACACCCCTCCACTTT.

As DNA, the CDR3 is TGTGCCAGCAGTTACACCGGGGCGGGACGAGAGACCCAGTACTTC. Translating it yields CASSYTGAGRETQYF. This chain joins TRBV6-6 and TRBJ2-5, with a possible D match to TRBD2 (6 bases). CDR1 is MNHNY, CDR2 SVGAGI, per germline (reference sequence). The CDR3 is 15 residues long. Trimming removed 2 bases at V and 4 bases at J, with 14 bases between.

J is TRBJ1-1 and V is TRBV2; a weak D match, TRBD1 (6 bases). The CDR3 extends over 13 amino acids. Germline CDR1 reads SNHLY; CDR2 reads FYNNEI. Trimming removed 7 bases at V and 3 bases at J, with 12 bases between. The chain's CDR3 is CASMGGRDTEAFF. As DNA, the CDR3 is TGTGCCAGCATGGGGGGGCGAGACACTGAAGCTTTCTTT.

This chain joins TRBV7-3 and TRBJ2-2, with TRBD2 matching over 8 bases. Germline lookup yields CDR1 SGHTA and CDR2 FQGTGA. The CDR3 consists of 16 residues. V trimming: 0 bases; J trimming: 1 base; junction bases outside the gene matches: 1. The CDR3 nucleotides are TGTGCCAGCAGCTTAACACTAGCGGTGAACACCGGGGAGCTGTTTTTT. Encoded protein: CASSLTLAVNTGELFF.

This chain links TRBV6-6 with TRBJ2-7; 9 bases line up with TRBD1. This CDR3 is built from 14 residues. The V gene's germline CDR1 is MNHNY and CDR2 SVGAGI (reference sequence). V dropped 5 bases and J dropped 5; count of bases not matched to a gene: 7. As DNA, the CDR3 is TGTGCCAGCAGTCTTGGGACAGGGCTGGACGAGCAGTACTTC. Its protein product is CASSLGTGLDEQYF.

The chain combines TRBV2 with TRBJ2-5; 13 bases agree with TRBD2. Trimming cost V 9 bases and J 4 bases; bases outside gene matches: 8. Germline values: CDR1 SNHLY, CDR2 FYNNEI. The length of the CDR3 is 15 residues. The CDR3 loop is CARGTSGIVAETQYF. Here the CDR3 DNA reads TGTGCCAGGGGGACTAGCGGGATCGTTGCAGAGACCCAGTACTTC.

The gene calls are TRBV5-1 and TRBJ2-7; 15 positions agree with TRBD2. Per the germline V gene, CDR1 is SGHRS and CDR2 is YFSETQ. This CDR3 is built from 16 residues. The V and J ends lost 4 bases and 7 bases, in that order; junction bases with no gene match: 9. The CDR3: CASSPGTSGRRDEQYF. CDR3 DNA sequence: TGCGCCAGCAGCCCGGGGACTAGCGGGAGGAGGGATGAGCAGTACTTC.

This clone was counted once. The rearrangement links TRBV5-8 to TRBJ2-1; D remains ambiguous. V gave up 0 bases and J gave up 5 bases, with 12 bases separating them. This CDR3 region has 15 residues. Per the germline V gene, CDR1 is SGHTS and CDR2 is YDEGEE. CDR3 DNA sequence: TGTGCCAGCAGCTTGGAAACGGTCGGTCACAATGAGCAGTTCTTC. Its protein product is CASSLETVGHNEQFF.

This clone showed up just a few times. This chain uses TRBV6-1 with TRBJ1-5, with 8 bases aligning to TRBD1. The CDR3 has 16 residues. The J segment lost 1 base and the V segment lost 4 bases, leaving 6 bases of the junction unmatched. Per germline, CDR1 MNHNS and CDR2 SASEGT. CDR3 in amino acids: CASSGWTGKSNQPQHF. The CDR3 DNA reads as TGTGCCAGCAGTGGATGGACAGGGAAGAGCAATCAGCCCCAGCATTTT.

This chain connects TRBV4-1 to TRBJ1-3, with a tentative D call TRBD1 (6 bases). CDR1 and CDR2 from the germline V gene are MGHRA and YSYEKL. CDR3 size: 18 residues. Trimming cost V 0 bases and J 3 bases, with 18 bases left between them. The CDR3 region is CASSQDRGDKWIGNTIYF. CDR3 in DNA: TGCGCCAGCAGCCAAGATCGAGGGGACAAGTGGATTGGAAACACCATATATTTT.

The rearrangement links TRBV6-5 to TRBJ1-1, with D possibly matching TRBD1 (6 bases). The CDR3 is 13 amino acids. V was cut by 5 bases and J by 4 bases, with 11 bases left in between. Per germline, CDR1 MNHEY and CDR2 SVGAGI. CDR3 in amino acids: CASSREGGTEAFF. CDR3 bases: TGTGCCAGCAGTAGAGAAGGGGGCACTGAAGCTTTCTTT.

This clone was observed a handful of times. The chain has TRBV5-1 and TRBJ1-1; no clear D gene. V lost 0 bases and J lost 1, with 7 bases in between. The V gene's germline CDR1 is SGHRS and CDR2 YFSETQ. There are 14 residues in the CDR3. The CDR3 here is CASSLGHGNTEAFF. In DNA form, the CDR3 reads TGCGCCAGCAGCTTGGGACACGGGAACACTGAAGCTTTCTTT.

This clone was recorded only once. The rearrangement uses TRBV5-6 and TRBJ2-7; 8 bases agree with TRBD2. The CDR3 has 14 residues. Germline V gene lookup returns CDR1 SGHDT and CDR2 YYEEEE. After removal of 7 bases from V and 0 bases from J, the junction contained 6 bases not matched to a gene. CDR3 DNA: TGTGCCAGCGCCCGGGGGGGGAGCTCCTACGAGCAGTACTTC. Its translation is CASARGGSSYEQYF.

The V call is TRBV6-4, the J call TRBJ2-7; D ambiguous. CDR1 and CDR2 (germline): MRHNA, SNTAGT. There are 16 residues in the CDR3. Between the trimmed V and J ends, which lost 2 bases and 6 bases, there was a span of 20 bases. CDR3 loop: CASSDPLGPTTIEQYF. In DNA, the CDR3 is TGTGCCAGCAGTGACCCCTTAGGCCCCACAACTATCGAGCAGTACTTC.

V gene TRBV7-2 combines with J gene TRBJ1-2, with D uncertain. The CDR3 has 13 amino acids. V gave up 1 base and J gave up 7 bases, with 10 bases separating them. The V gene's germline CDR1 is SGHTA and CDR2 FQGNSA. CDR3 sequence reads: CASSLGGVSGYTF. The CDR3 DNA is TGTGCCAGCAGCTTAGGGGGAGTAAGTGGCTACACCTTC.

The table lists this clone with a count of one. The chain couples TRBV5-8 to TRBJ1-5; 8 nucleotides align to TRBD1. The germline gives CDR1 SGHTS, CDR2 YDEGEE. This CDR3 spans 16 amino acids. Trimming cost V 5 bases and J 2 bases; bases outside gene matches: 9. In nucleotides, the CDR3 is TGTGCCAGCAGTTCTCTACCGGGACAGGGCAATCAGCCCCAGCATTTT. Translation: CASSSLPGQGNQPQHF. Supplemented by reference TRBV5-8 and TRBJ1-5, the full variable domain reads EAGVTQSPTHLIKTRGQQATLRCSPISGHTSVYWYQQALGLGLQFLLWYDEGEERNRGNFPPRFSGRQFPNYSSELNVNALELEDSALYLCASSSLPGQGNQPQHFGDGTRLSIL.

The rearrangement uses TRBV18 and TRBJ2-7; 8 nucleotides align to TRBD1. The ends lost 6 bases at V and 7 bases at J; junction bases unmatched: 8. Per germline, CDR1 KGHSH and CDR2 LQKENI. The CDR3 has 13 amino acids. The chain's CDR3 is CASSPTGGKEQYF. CDR3 DNA sequence: TGTGCCAGCTCTCCAACAGGGGGGAAAGAGCAGTACTTC.

This clone was detected only once. This chain joins TRBV7-6 and TRBJ2-1, with 9 bases that match TRBD2. Trimming at V came to 7 bases and at J to 7 bases, leaving 8 bases not matched to a gene. Germline lookup yields CDR1 SGHVS and CDR2 FNYEAQ. This CDR3 spans 14 amino acids. CDR3: CASMVAGANNEQFF. The CDR3 coding sequence is TGTGCCAGCATGGTAGCGGGAGCGAATAATGAGCAGTTCTTC.

This clone was seen only once. In DNA form, the CDR3 reads TGTGCCAGCAGCGTAGTGGGTGACACGCGTCGTTTCACAGATACGCAGTATTTT. Its translation: CASSVVGDTRRFTDTQYF. V and J are TRBV9 and TRBJ2-3; unclear D gene. Germline V gene data show CDR1 as SGDLS and CDR2 as YYNGEE. The V end was cut by 0 bases, the J end by 2 bases, with 19 bases between. The CDR3 is 18 residues long.

The chain joins TRBV19 to TRBJ2-1; D is perhaps TRBD1 (5 bases). The germline gives CDR1 LNHDA, CDR2 SQIVND (reference sequence). The CDR3 loop spans 14 amino acids. With 3 bases removed from V and 7 bases from J, the gap between germline ends came to 13 bases. The CDR3 sequence is CASSMQRQINEQFF. The CDR3 region has the DNA TGTGCCAGTAGTATGCAGAGACAGATAAATGAGCAGTTCTTC. The complete variable domain, with remaining parts taken from reference TRBV19 and TRBJ2-1, reads DGGITQSPKYLFRKEGQNVTLSCEQNLNHDAMYWYRQDPGQGLRLIYYSQIVNDFQKGDIAEGYSVSREKKESFPLTVTSAQKNPTAFYLCASSMQRQINEQFFGPGTRLTVL.

This clone has a single count. The chain links TRBV21-1 to TRBJ1-1; TRBD1 is taken as the D call from the table, unchecked against the DNA. TRBV21-1 is given as a pseudogene. This CDR3 is built from 17 residues. The CDR3, as DNA: TGTGCCAGCAGAGGACAGGGATTCTGTGTACGGAACACTGAAGCTTTCTTT. Translated, it gives CASRGQGFCVRNTEAFF.

CDR3: CASSAGRTSYEQYF. The CDR3 DNA reads TGTGCCAGCAGCGCCGGGAGGACCAGCTACGAGCAGTACTTC. This chain connects TRBV11-2 to TRBJ2-7; 7 bases are a match to TRBD2. The V gene end was trimmed by 5 bases and the J gene end by 3 bases; junction bases not matched to a gene: 7. Germline V gene data show CDR1 as SGHAT and CDR2 as FQNNGV. This CDR3 is 14 amino acids long.

The chain uses TRBV5-1 and TRBJ2-3; weak D call: TRBD2 (6 bases). The CDR3 sequence is 14 residues long. Germline CDR1 reads SGHRS; CDR2 reads YFSETQ. V was shortened by 4 bases and J by 0 bases, with 9 bases between the two germline ends. The CDR3 region is CASSVGTSTDTQYF. The CDR3 coding sequence is TGCGCCAGCAGCGTCGGGACTAGCACAGATACGCAGTATTTT.